The clone carrying this T cell receptor beta chain was seen more than once but under ten times. V trimming: 8 bases; J trimming: 6 bases; junction bases outside the gene matches: 7. Per germline, CDR1 MDHEN and CDR2 SYDVKM. The CDR3 extends over 13 amino acids. This specimen comes from a study of human T cells and chemical hapten exposure. Background on the study: Each patient's scalp received weekly diphenylcyclopropenone throughout the approximately 24-week study. Small pooled library volume differences mainly caused per-sample TCR yield variation.

Each CDR3 protein gets one entry after TCRdb re-called the RACE reads with MiXCR. Of over 300,000 distinct CDR3 sequences detected, 4.5% to 6% appear once; the ten largest clones hold 2% to 3%. The time point is: pre-sensitization, week 0. This sample's treatment: therapeutic diphenylcyclopropenone sensitization with weekly scalp DPC. The sample in question was whole blood, obtained in connection with sensitization to the hapten diphenylcyclopropenone (DPC). The rearrangement uses TRBV28 and TRBJ2-3; TRBD2 matches at 8 bases. The clonotype comes from a woman aged 45-65 years with alopecia areata. Some clones in this sample may be carry-over from other donors' samples. The CDR3 loop reads CASQDGGEDTQYF. DNA for the CDR3: TGTGCCAGCCAAGACGGGGGGGAGGATACGCAGTATTTT. Variable domain in full (rest from reference TRBV28 and TRBJ2-3): DVKVTQSSRYLVKRTGEKVFLECVQDMDHENMFWYRQDPGLGLRLIYFSYDVKMKEKGDIPEGYSVSREKKERFSLILESASTNQTSMYLCASQDGGEDTQYFGPGTRLTVL.